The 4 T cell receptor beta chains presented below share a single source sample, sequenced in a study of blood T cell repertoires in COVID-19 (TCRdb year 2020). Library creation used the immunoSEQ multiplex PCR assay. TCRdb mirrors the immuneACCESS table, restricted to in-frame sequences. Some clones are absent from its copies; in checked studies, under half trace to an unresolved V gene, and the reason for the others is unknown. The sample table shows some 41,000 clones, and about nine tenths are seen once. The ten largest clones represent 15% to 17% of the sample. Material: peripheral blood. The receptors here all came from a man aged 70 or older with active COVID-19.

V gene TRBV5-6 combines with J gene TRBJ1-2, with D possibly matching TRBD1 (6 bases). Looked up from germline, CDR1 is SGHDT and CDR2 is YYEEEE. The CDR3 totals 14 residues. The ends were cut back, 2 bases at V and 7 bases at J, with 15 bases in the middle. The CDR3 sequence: CASSFLQGSGGYTF. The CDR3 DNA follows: TGTGCCAGCAGCTTCCTACAGGGTTCGGGTGGCTACACCTTC.

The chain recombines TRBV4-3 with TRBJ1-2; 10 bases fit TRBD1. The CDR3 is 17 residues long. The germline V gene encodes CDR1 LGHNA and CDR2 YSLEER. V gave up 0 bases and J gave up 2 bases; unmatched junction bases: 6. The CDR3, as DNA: TGCGCCAGCAGCCAAGATTTTAGGACAGGGGGAAACTATGGCTACACCTTC. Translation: CASSQDFRTGGNYGYTF.

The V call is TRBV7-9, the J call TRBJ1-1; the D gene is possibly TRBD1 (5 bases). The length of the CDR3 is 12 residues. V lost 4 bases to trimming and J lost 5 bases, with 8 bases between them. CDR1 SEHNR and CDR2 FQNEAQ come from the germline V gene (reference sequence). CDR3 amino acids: CASSYGQTEAFF. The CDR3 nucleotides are TGTGCCAGCAGCTATGGACAAACTGAAGCTTTCTTT.

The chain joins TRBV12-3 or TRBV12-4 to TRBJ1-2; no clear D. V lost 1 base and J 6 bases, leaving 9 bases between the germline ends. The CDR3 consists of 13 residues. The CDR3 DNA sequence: TGTGCCAGCAGTTTAGGAGCCCCCCATGGCTACACCTTC. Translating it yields CASSLGAPHGYTF.